This T cell receptor beta chain was captured by sequencing in a study of technical replicates of blood from a handful of donors (dated by TCRdb to 2017 to 2019). Library preparation employed the immunoSEQ multiplex PCR assay. TCRdb took this table from immuneACCESS and kept in-frame rearrangements with V and J called. Such tables lack part of the clones; where checked against another copy, unresolved V genes explain under half of the gap, and the rest is unexplained. The sample contains some 57,000 clones, 97% of them found a single time. Of the sample, 0.15% to 0.25% is held by the ten largest clones. V is cut by 6 bases and J by 4 bases, and the space between the germline ends is 20 bases. The CDR3 contains 15 residues, cysteine and phenylalanine counted. The kept DNA is CDR3 alone, 45 bases in frame from the first base. The germline V gene supplies CDR1 SQVTM and CDR2 ANQGSEA. Comments on this clone: It lacks a known antigen. Base qualities are not recorded, but no much larger clone differs from it by a single base.

Sample: T cells isolated from PBMCs. The TCR comes from a human donor in good health. The V and J genes are TRBV29-1 and TRBJ2-3; TRBD2 is a possible D gene, resting on 6 matching bases. The CDR3 loop reads CSVGGFVRRADTQYF. The DNA is as follows: TGCAGCGTGGGGGGATTTGTCAGGCGCGCAGATACGCAGTATTTT.